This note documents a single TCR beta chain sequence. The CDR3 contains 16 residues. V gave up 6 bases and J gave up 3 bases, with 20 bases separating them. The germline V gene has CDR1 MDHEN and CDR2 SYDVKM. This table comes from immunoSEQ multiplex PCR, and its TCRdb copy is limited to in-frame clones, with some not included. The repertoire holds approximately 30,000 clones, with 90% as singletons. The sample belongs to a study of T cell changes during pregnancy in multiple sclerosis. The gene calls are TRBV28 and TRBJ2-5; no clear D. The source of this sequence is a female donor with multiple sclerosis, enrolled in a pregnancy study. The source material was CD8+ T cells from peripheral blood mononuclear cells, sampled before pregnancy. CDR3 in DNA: TGTGCCAGCAGCGTCGATCCGACACAAGACGAAGAGACCCAGTACTTC. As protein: CASSVDPTQDEETQYF.